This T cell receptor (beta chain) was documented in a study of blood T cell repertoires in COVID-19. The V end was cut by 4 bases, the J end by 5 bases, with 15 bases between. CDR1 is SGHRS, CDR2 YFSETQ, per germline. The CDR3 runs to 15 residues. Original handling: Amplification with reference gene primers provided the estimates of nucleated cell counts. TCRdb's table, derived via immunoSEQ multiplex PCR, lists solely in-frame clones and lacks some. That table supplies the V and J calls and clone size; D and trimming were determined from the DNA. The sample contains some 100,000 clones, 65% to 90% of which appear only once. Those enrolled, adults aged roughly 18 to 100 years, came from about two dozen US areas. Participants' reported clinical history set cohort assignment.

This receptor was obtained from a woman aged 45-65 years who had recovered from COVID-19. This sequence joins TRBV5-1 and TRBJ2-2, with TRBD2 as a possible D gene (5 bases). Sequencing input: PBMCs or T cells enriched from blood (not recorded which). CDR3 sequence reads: CASSATGSGTGELFF. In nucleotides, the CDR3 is TGCGCCAGCAGCGCGACCGGGTCGGGAACCGGGGAGCTGTTTTTT.